Listed below are T cell receptor beta chains from one sample, sequenced in a study of blood T cell repertoires in COVID-19. Using immunoSEQ multiplex PCR, the repertoire was profiled, and TCRdb retains in-frame clones only, with some absent. This table holds approximately 110,000 clones, approximately 87% found once. Sequencing was done on a sample of peripheral blood. Receptors were obtained from a woman between 45 and 65 years old with acute or convalescent COVID-19. Both conserved end residues are part of each CDR3. D genes are given only for firm matches. Clone sizes are given selectively: once, few, many, or a class where the clone is expanded.

size | J | D | V | DNA | CDR3
NA | TRBJ2-4 | TRBD2 | TRBV9 | TGTGCCAGCAGCCCCGGGACTAGCGTCAGGGGGAACAAAAACATTCAGTACTTC | CASSPGTSVRGNKNIQYF
few | TRBJ2-7 | NA | TRBV5-3 | TGTGCCAGAAGCCGCGACAGTCAACTCTACGAGCAGTACTTC | CARSRDSQLYEQYF
NA | TRBJ1-6 | TRBD1 | TRBV25-1 | TGTGCCAGCGAACCGGGGACAGGGAATTCACCCCTCCACTTT | CASEPGTGNSPLHF
NA | TRBJ1-1 | TRBD1 | TRBV11-2 | TGTGCCAGCAGCTTCACCTGGGACAGGGGATACACTGAAGCTTTCTTT | CASSFTWDRGYTEAFF
NA | TRBJ1-2 | TRBD1 | TRBV6-5 | TGTGCCAGCAGTTACACCGGGACAGGGGACTATGGCTACACCTTC | CASSYTGTGDYGYTF
NA | TRBJ1-1 | NA | TRBV28 | TGTGCCAGCAGTTCGCCGGGTATCAGCGGGAACACTGAAGCTTTCTTT | CASSSPGISGNTEAFF
NA | TRBJ2-2 | NA | TRBV6-2/TRBV6-3 | TGTGCCAGCAGTTTCTACACCGGGGAGCTGTTTTTT | CASSFYTGELFF
NA | TRBJ1-5 | TRBD1 | TRBV25-1 | TGTGCCAGCAGCTCCGGGACAGGTAGCAATCAGCCCCAGCATTTT | CASSSGTGSNQPQHF
NA | TRBJ1-2 | NA | TRBV3-1/TRBV3-2 | TGTGCCAGCAGCCAAGATCAAACAGGACGCGGCTACACCTTC | CASSQDQTGRGYTF
once | TRBJ2-7 | TRBD1 | TRBV18 | TGTGCCAGCTCACCTGACAGGGACGAGCAGTACTTC | CASSPDRDEQYF